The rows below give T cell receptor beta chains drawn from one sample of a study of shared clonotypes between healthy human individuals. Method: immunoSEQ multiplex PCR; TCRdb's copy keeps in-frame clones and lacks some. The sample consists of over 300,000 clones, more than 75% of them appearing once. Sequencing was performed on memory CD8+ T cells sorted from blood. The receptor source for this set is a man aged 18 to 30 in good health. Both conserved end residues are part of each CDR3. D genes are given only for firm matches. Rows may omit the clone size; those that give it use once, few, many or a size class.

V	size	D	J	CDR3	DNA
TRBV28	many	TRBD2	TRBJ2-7	CASSLPSGGYEQYF	TGTGCCAGCAGTTTACCTAGCGGGGGATACGAGCAGTACTTC
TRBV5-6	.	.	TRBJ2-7	CASSLEGLLEQYF	TGTGCCAGCAGCTTGGAGGGCTTACTCGAGCAGTACTTC
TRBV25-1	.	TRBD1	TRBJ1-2	CASRTGYYGYTF	TGTGCCAGCAGGACAGGGTATTATGGCTACACCTTC
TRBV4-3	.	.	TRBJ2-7	CASSQDHRVHPYEQYF	TGCGCCAGCAGCCAAGATCATAGGGTCCATCCCTACGAGCAGTACTTC
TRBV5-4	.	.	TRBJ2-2	CASSLVGGDTGELFF	TGTGCCAGCAGCTTGGTGGGCGGGGACACCGGGGAGCTGTTTTTT
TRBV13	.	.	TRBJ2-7	CASSSHHVHEQYF	TGTGCCAGCAGCTCCCACCATGTCCACGAGCAGTACTTC
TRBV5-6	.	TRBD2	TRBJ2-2	CASSFRGVRTGELFF	TGTGCCAGCAGCTTTCGGGGGGTCCGAACCGGGGAGCTGTTTTTT
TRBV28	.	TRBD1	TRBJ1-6	CASLEGQGNSPLHF	TGTGCCAGCTTGGAAGGACAGGGCAATTCACCCCTCCACTTT
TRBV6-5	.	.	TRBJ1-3	CASSSGTGNTIYF	TGTGCCAGCAGTTCTGGTACGGGAAACACCATATATTTT
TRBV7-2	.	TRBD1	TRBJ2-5	CASSVRTGLETQYF	TGTGCCAGCAGCGTCCGGACAGGGTTGGAGACCCAGTACTTC
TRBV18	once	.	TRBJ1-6	CASSPPSGKYSSPLHF	TGTGCCAGCTCACCACCGTCAGGGAAGTACAGTTCACCCCTCCACTTT
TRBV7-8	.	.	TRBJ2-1	CASSLANPELSYNEQFF	TGTGCCAGCAGCTTAGCGAATCCGGAGCTCTCCTACAATGAGCAGTTCTTC
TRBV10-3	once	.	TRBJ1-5	CAISDASSNQPQHF	TGTGCCATCAGTGACGCCTCTAGCAATCAGCCCCAGCATTTT
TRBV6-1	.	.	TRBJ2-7	CASSDPRHEQYF	TGTGCCAGCAGTGATCCCCGCCACGAGCAGTACTTC
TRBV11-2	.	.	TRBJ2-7	CASSLDGPYEQYF	TGTGCCAGCAGCTTAGACGGCCCCTACGAGCAGTACTTC
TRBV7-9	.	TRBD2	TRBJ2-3	CAQLAGGLEDTQYF	TGTGCCCAGTTAGCGGGGGGGCTTGAAGATACGCAGTATTTT
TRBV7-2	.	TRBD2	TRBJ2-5	CASSWTSGEETQYF	TGTGCCAGCAGCTGGACTAGCGGTGAAGAGACCCAGTACTTC
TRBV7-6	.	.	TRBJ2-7	CASSSVSGSEEDEQYF	TGTGCCAGCAGCTCAGTTAGCGGTTCGGAGGAGGACGAGCAGTACTTC
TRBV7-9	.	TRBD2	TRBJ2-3	CASRGGLAPGDTQYF	TGTGCCAGCAGGGGCGGACTAGCCCCAGGGGATACGCAGTATTTT
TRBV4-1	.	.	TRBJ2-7	CASSQDFDGVGRGNYEQYF	TGCGCCAGCAGCCAAGATTTCGACGGGGTCGGCAGGGGAAACTACGAGCAGTACTTC
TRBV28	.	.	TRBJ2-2	CASSIRGGTGELFF	TGTGCCAGCAGTATCAGGGGAGGGACCGGGGAGCTGTTTTTT
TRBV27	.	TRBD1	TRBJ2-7	CASSPGTGEREQYF	TGTGCCAGCAGTCCCGGGACAGGGGAGAGAGAGCAGTACTTC
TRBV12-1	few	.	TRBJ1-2	CASSWGGENYGYTF	TGTGCCAGCAGTTGGGGAGGGGAGAACTATGGCTACACCTTC
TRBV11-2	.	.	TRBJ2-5	CASSLGNSLETQYF	TGTGCCAGCAGCTTAGGTAATAGCTTGGAGACCCAGTACTTC
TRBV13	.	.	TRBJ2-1	CASSLGPSGFSYNEQFF	TGTGCCAGCAGCTTAGGGCCCAGCGGGTTCTCCTACAATGAGCAGTTCTTC
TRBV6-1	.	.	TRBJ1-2	CASSLSLLNYGYTF	TGTGCCAGCAGTTTAAGTCTCCTTAACTATGGCTACACCTTC
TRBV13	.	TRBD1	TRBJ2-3	CASSWDRTDTQYF	TGTGCCAGCAGCTGGGACAGGACAGATACGCAGTATTTT
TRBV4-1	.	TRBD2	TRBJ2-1	CASSQGGSGINEQFF	TGCGCCAGCAGCCAAGGGGGTAGCGGGATCAATGAGCAGTTCTTC